There are a few counts of the clone carrying this T cell receptor (beta chain). The CDR3 extends over 13 amino acids. With 1 base clipped from V and 7 bases from J, the junction kept 3 bases outside the gene matches. Germline CDR1 is SGHDN and CDR2 is FVKESK. This specimen comes from a study of blood T cells in healthy people across ages. Using a J-beta primer mix together with a sample-barcoded 5' primer, a second PCR was run for about 6 to 12 cycles. TCRdb redid the calling of the 5' RACE reads with MiXCR, one entry per CDR3 protein. The table has fewer than 650,000 distinct CDR3 sequences, over 25% seen once. This sample was also put to use in a study of T cells of mothers and their children.

The chain recombines TRBV14 with TRBJ2-7, with TRBD1 matching 8 bases. Sequencing was carried out using blood. The sequence was obtained from a boy aged 2-15 years in good health. The CDR3 reads CASSQVRGLEQYF. The CDR3 DNA is TGTGCCAGCAGCCAAGTCAGGGGGCTTGAGCAGTACTTC.